These T cell receptor beta chains were read from a single sample in a study of shared clonotypes between healthy human individuals. Sequenced by immunoSEQ multiplex PCR; TCRdb stores in-frame clones only, minus some. The table shows about 1.5 million clones, with 98% occurring only once. Sequenced: naive CD4+ T cells sorted from blood. These receptors all stem from a man younger than 45 in good health. CDR3s include the opening cysteine and the closing phenylalanine or tryptophan. D genes are given only for firm matches. Some rows mark clone size as missing; the rest say once, few, many or name a class of expanded clone.

>-|TRBV19|-|TRBJ2-5|14
CASSINRGRETQYF
TGTGCCAGTAGTATTAATAGGGGCCGGGAGACCCAGTACTTC
>-|TRBV4-1|-|TRBJ1-5|13
CASSQEEDQPQHF
TGCGCCAGCAGCCAAGAAGAAGATCAGCCCCAGCATTTT
>TRBD1|TRBV6-1|-|TRBJ2-7|14
CASRTGQGANEQYF
TGTGCCAGCAGAACGGGACAGGGGGCAAACGAGCAGTACTTC
>-|TRBV5-1|-|TRBJ2-5|14
CASSLEGRKETQYF
TGCGCCAGCAGCTTGGAAGGCAGAAAGGAGACCCAGTACTTC
>-|TRBV27|-|TRBJ1-2|14
CASSSRQEPYGYTF
TGTGCCAGCAGTTCTCGCCAGGAACCATATGGCTACACCTTC
>TRBD2|TRBV7-2|-|TRBJ2-3|16
CASSKGLAGGLNTQYF
TGTGCCAGCAGCAAAGGACTAGCGGGAGGGTTAAATACGCAGTATTTT
>-|TRBV18|-|TRBJ2-7|13
CASSPNSLWEQYF
TGTGCCAGCTCACCAAACTCCCTTTGGGAGCAGTACTTC
>-|TRBV5-1|-|TRBJ2-7|15
CASSLDPGRDYEQYF
TGCGCCAGCAGCTTGGACCCAGGGCGAGACTACGAGCAGTACTTC
>TRBD1|TRBV5-6|-|TRBJ1-4|16
CASSLSAGTGNEKLFF
TGTGCCAGCAGCTTAAGTGCCGGGACAGGGAATGAAAAACTGTTTTTT
>TRBD2|TRBV29-1|-|TRBJ2-3|14
CSARDYRRTDTQYF
TGCAGCGCTAGGGACTACCGGCGCACAGATACGCAGTATTTT
>TRBD1|TRBV28|-|TRBJ2-2|16
CASSSPGPGTDGELFF
TGTGCCAGCAGTTCCCCAGGCCCCGGGACAGACGGGGAGCTGTTTTTT
>-|TRBV7-3|-|TRBJ2-3|14
CASSLGPGSDTQYF
TGTGCCAGCAGCTTAGGACCTGGGTCGGATACGCAGTATTTT
>-|TRBV30|-|TRBJ2-7|15
CAWIPQGSVSYEQYF
TGTGCCTGGATCCCACAGGGCTCTGTCTCCTACGAGCAGTACTTC
>-|TRBV4-3|-|TRBJ2-2|15
CASSQAQGITGELFF
TGCGCCAGCAGCCAAGCTCAGGGGATCACCGGGGAGCTGTTTTTT
>-|TRBV5-6|-|TRBJ1-2|15
CASSPMSRVGYGYTF
TGTGCCAGCAGCCCTATGTCGCGGGTGGGGTATGGCTACACCTTC
>-|TRBV2|-|TRBJ2-7|16
CASSEGRMVAYYEQYF
TGTGCCAGCAGTGAAGGGCGGATGGTGGCTTACTACGAGCAGTACTTC
>TRBD2|TRBV2|-|TRBJ2-1|14
CASTGLAGYNEQFF
TGTGCCAGCACCGGACTAGCGGGGTACAATGAGCAGTTCTTC
>-|TRBV11-2|-|TRBJ1-1|12
CASSQAGRAAFF
TGTGCCAGCAGCCAAGCGGGCAGGGCAGCTTTCTTT
>TRBD2|TRBV30|once|TRBJ2-3|16
CAWSWGLAGGPDTQYF
TGTGCCTGGAGTTGGGGTCTAGCGGGAGGCCCAGATACGCAGTATTTT
>-|TRBV28|-|TRBJ1-5|15
CASSLTGYSNQPQHF
TGTGCCAGCAGTTTAACAGGGTATAGCAATCAGCCCCAGCATTTT
>-|TRBV5-1|-|TRBJ1-2|14
CASSPGEGYYGYTF
TGCGCCAGCAGCCCCGGGGAGGGGTACTATGGCTACACCTTC
>TRBD2|TRBV29-1|-|TRBJ2-1|13
CSVRLAAYNEQFF
TGCAGCGTTCGACTAGCGGCTTACAATGAGCAGTTCTTC
>TRBD1|TRBV5-8|-|TRBJ2-4|16
CASSGGTGLAKNIQYF
TGTGCCAGCAGCGGAGGGACAGGACTAGCCAAAAACATTCAGTACTTC
>TRBD2|TRBV28|-|TRBJ2-5|16
CASSQSGSGGQETQYF
TGTGCCAGCAGTCAGAGTGGTTCGGGGGGGCAAGAGACCCAGTACTTC